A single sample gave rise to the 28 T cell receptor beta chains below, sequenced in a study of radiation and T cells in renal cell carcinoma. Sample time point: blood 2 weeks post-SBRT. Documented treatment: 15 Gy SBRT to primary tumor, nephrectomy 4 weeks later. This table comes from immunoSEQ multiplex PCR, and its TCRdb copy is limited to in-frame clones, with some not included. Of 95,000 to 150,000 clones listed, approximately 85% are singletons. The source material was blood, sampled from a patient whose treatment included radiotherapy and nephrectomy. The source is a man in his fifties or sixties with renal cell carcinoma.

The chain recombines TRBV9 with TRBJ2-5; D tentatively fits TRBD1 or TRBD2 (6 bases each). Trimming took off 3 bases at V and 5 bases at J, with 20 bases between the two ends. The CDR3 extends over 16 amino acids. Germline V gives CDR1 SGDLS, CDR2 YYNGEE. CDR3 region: CASSGGGGPMAETQYF. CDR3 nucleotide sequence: TGTGCCAGCAGCGGTGGAGGGGGACCGATGGCGGAGACCCAGTACTTC.

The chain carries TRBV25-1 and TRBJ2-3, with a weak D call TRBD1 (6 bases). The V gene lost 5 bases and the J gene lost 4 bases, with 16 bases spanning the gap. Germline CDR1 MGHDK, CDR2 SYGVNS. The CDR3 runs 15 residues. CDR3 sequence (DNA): TGTGCCAGCAGTCAAGGGGGTAGATCGGCAGATACGCAGTATTTT. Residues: CASSQGGRSADTQYF.

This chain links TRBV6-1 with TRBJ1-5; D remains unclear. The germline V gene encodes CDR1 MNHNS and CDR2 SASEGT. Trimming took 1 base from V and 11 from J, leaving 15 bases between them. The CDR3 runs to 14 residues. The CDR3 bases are TGTGCCAGCAGTGAAGGGATTGGCGCTACGTCCCAGCATTTT. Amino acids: CASSEGIGATSQHF.

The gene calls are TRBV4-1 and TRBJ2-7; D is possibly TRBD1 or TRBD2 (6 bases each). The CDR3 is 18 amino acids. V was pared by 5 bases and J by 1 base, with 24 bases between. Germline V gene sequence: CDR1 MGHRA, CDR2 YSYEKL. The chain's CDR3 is CASSEGGWGLRASYEQYF. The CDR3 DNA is TGCGCCAGCAGCGAAGGGGGGTGGGGACTCAGGGCGTCCTACGAGCAGTACTTC.

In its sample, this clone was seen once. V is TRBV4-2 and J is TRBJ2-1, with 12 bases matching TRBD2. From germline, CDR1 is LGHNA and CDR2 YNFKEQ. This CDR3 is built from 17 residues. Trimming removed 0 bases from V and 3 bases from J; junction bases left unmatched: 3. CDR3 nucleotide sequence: TGTGCCAGCAGCCAAGAAGAGACTAGCGGGAGCTACAATGAGCAGTTCTTC. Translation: CASSQEETSGSYNEQFF.

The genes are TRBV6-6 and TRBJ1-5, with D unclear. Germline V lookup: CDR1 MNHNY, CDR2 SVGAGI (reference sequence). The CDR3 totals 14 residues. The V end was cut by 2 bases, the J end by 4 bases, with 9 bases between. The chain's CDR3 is CASSYDWANQPQHF. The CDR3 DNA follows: TGTGCCAGCAGTTACGACTGGGCAAATCAGCCCCAGCATTTT.

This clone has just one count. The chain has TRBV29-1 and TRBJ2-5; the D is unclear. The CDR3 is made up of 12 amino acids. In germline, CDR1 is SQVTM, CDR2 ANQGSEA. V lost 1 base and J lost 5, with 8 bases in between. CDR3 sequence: CSVEAAEETQYF. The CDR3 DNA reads TGCAGCGTTGAAGCCGCGGAGGAGACCCAGTACTTC.

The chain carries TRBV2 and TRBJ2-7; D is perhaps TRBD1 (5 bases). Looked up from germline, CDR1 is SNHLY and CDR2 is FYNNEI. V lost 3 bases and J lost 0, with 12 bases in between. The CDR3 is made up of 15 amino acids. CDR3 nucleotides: TGTGCCAGCAGTGAGGGGCGGACGAGCTCCTACGAGCAGTACTTC. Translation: CASSEGRTSSYEQYF.

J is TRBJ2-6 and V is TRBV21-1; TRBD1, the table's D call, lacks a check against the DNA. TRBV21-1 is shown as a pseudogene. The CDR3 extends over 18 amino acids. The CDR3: CASPIGQGAHSGANVLTF. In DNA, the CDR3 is TGTGCCAGCCCGATTGGACAGGGGGCGCATTCTGGGGCCAACGTCCTGACTTTC.

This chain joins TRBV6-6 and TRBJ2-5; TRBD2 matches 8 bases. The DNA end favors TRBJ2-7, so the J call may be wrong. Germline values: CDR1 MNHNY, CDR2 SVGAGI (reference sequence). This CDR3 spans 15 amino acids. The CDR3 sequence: CASRKAGTSLYEQYF. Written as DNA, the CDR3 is TGTGCCAGCAGGAAAGCCGGGACTAGTCTTTACGAGCAGTACTTC.

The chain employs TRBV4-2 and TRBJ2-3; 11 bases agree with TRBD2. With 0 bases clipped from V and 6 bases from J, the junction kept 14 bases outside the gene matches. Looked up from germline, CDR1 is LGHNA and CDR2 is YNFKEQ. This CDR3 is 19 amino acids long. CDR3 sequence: CASSQDGGSGGAFDDTQYF. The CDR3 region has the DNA TGTGCCAGCAGCCAAGATGGTGGTAGCGGGGGGGCATTTGATGATACGCAGTATTTT.

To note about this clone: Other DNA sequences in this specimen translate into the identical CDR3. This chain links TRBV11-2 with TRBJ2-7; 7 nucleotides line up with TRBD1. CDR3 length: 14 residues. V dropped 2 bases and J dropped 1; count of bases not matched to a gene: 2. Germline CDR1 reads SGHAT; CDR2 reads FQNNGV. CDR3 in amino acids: CASSLYRGSYEQYF. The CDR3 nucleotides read TGTGCCAGCAGCTTATACAGGGGATCCTACGAGCAGTACTTC.

The CDR3 bases are TGCGCCAGCAGCTTGGTTGGGGATCCGGGGTATGGCTACACCTTC. Amino acid sequence: CASSLVGDPGYGYTF. The V call is TRBV5-1, the J call TRBJ1-2; no clear D. Germline values: CDR1 SGHRS, CDR2 YFSETQ. Trimming left V 0 bases short and J 5 bases short, with 14 bases between. There are 15 residues in the CDR3.

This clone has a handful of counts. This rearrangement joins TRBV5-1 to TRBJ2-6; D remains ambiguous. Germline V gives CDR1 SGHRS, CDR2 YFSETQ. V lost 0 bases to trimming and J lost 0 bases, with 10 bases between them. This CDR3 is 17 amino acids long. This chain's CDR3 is CASSLASGYSGANVLTF. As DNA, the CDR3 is TGCGCCAGCAGCTTGGCATCCGGCTACTCTGGGGCCAACGTCCTGACTTTC. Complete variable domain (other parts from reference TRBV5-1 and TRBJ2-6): KAGVTQTPRYLIKTRGQQVTLSCSPISGHRSVSWYQQTPGQGLQFLFEYFSETQRNKGNFPGRFSGRQFSNSRSEMNVSTLELGDSALYLCASSLASGYSGANVLTFGAGSRLTVL.

This CDR3 reads CASSPGQGVLNEQFF. The CDR3 DNA reads as TGTGCCAGCAGCCCGGGACAGGGGGTATTGAATGAGCAGTTCTTC. V is TRBV9 and J is TRBJ2-1; TRBD1 agrees at 11 bases. The CDR3 is made up of 15 amino acids. In germline, CDR1 is SGDLS, CDR2 YYNGEE. After removal of 4 bases from V and 7 bases from J, the junction contained 7 bases not matched to a gene.

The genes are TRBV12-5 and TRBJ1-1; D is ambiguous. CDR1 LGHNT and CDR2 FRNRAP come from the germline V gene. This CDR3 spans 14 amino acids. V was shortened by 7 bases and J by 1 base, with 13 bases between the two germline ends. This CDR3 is CASDLGQGNTEAFF. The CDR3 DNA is TGTGCTAGTGATCTGGGCCAAGGGAACACTGAAGCTTTCTTT.

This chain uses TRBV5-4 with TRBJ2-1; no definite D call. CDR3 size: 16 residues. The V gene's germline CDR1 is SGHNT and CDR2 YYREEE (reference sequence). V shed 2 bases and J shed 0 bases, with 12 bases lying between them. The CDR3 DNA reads TGTGCCAGCAGCTTTCAGCGTCGGAGCTCCTACAATGAGCAGTTCTTC. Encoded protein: CASSFQRRSSYNEQFF. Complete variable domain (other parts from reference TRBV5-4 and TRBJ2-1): ETGVTQSPTHLIKTRGQQVTLRCSSQSGHNTVSWYQQALGQGPQFIFQYYREEENGRGNFPPRFSGLQFPNYSSELNVNALELDDSALYLCASSFQRRSSYNEQFFGPGTRLTVL.

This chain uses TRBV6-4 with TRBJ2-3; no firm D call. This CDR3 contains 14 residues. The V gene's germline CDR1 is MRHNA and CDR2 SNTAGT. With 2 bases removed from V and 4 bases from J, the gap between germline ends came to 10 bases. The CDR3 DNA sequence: TGTGCCAGCAGTGACGTGTGGGGTGCAGATACGCAGTATTTT. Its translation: CASSDVWGADTQYF.

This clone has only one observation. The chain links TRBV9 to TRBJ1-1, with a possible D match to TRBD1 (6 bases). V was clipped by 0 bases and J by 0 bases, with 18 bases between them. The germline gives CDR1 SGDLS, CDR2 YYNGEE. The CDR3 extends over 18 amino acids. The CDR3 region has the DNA TGTGCCAGCAGCGTAGGGCGGGTGTTAGGACAGCTGAACACTGAAGCTTTCTTT. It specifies CASSVGRVLGQLNTEAFF.

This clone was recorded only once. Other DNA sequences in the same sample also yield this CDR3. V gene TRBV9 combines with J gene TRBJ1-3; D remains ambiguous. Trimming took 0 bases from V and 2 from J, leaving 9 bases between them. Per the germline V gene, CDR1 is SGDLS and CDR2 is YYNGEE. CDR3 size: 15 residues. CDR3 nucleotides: TGTGCCAGCAGCGTAGCTGGGGTCGCTGGAAACACCATATATTTT. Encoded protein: CASSVAGVAGNTIYF.

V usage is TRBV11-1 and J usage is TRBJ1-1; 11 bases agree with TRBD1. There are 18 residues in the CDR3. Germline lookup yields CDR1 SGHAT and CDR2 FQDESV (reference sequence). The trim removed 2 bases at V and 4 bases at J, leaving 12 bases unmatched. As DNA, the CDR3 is TGTGCCAGCAGCTTACTAGCCCGGGACAGGGGGAAGGGCACTGAAGCTTTCTTT. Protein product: CASSLLARDRGKGTEAFF.

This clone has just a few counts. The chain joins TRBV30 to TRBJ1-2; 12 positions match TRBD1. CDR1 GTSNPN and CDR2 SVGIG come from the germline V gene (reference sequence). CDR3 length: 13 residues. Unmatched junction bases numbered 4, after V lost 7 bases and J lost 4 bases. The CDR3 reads CASGQGAGYGYTF. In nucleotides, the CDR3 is TGTGCCTCGGGACAGGGGGCGGGCTATGGCTACACCTTC.

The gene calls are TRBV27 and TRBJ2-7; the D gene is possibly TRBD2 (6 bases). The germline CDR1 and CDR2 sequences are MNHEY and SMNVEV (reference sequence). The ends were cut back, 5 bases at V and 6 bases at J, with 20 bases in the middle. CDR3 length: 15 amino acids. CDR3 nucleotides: TGTGCCAGCAGTCTAGAAGCTACTAGCCGGGGCGAGCAGTACTTC. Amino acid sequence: CASSLEATSRGEQYF.

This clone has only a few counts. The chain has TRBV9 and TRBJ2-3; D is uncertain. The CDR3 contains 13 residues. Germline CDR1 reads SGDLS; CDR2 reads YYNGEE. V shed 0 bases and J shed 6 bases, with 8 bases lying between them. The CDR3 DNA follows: TGTGCCAGCAGCGTAGAGATGTGGGATACGCAGTATTTT. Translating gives CASSVEMWDTQYF.

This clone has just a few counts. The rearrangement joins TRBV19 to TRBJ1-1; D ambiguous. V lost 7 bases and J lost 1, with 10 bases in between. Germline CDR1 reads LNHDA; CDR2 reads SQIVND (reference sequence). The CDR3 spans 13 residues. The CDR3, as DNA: TGTGCCAGTATGGTCGGTTGGAACACTGAAGCTTTCTTT. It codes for CASMVGWNTEAFF.

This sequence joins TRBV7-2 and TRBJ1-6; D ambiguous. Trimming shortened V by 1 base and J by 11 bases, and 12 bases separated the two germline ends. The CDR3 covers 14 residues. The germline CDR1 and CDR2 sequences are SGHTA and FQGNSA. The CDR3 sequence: CASSLDGNFAPLHF. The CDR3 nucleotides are TGTGCCAGCAGCTTAGATGGTAATTTCGCACCCCTCCACTTT.

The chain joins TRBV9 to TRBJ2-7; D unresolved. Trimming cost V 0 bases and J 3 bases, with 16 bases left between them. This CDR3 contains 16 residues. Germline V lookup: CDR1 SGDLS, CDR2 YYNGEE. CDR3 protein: CASSVGIAGVGYEQYF. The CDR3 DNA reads TGTGCCAGCAGCGTAGGTATCGCTGGGGTAGGCTACGAGCAGTACTTC. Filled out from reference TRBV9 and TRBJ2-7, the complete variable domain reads DSGVTQTPKHLITATGQRVTLRCSPRSGDLSVYWYQQSLDQGLQFLIQYYNGEERAKGNILERFSAQQFPDLHSELNLSSLELGDSALYFCASSVGIAGVGYEQYFGPGTRLTVT.

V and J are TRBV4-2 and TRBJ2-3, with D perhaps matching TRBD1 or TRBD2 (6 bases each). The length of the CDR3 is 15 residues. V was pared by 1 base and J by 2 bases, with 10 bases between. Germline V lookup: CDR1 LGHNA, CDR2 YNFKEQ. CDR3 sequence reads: CASSQGGRDTDTQYF. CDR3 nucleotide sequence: TGTGCCAGCAGCCAAGGGGGGCGGGACACAGATACGCAGTATTTT.